Below, 5 T cell receptor beta chains from the same sample are listed, as sequenced in a study of T cells after yellow fever vaccination. TCRdb re-called the 5' RACE reads with MiXCR, one entry per CDR3 protein. The table has about 320,000 distinct CDR3 sequences, about 4.5% seen once. Sequences were derived from PBMCs, sampled 15 days after the yellow fever booster vaccination. These receptors originate from a man aged 18 to 29 who received the YFV17D yellow fever vaccine.

The chain carries TRBV12-5 and TRBJ2-2; no definite D call. This CDR3 comprises 13 residues. Germline V gives CDR1 LGHNT, CDR2 FRNRAP. Trimming pared 7 bases from V and 1 base from J, leaving 7 bases between. CDR3 sequence (DNA): TGTGCTAGTGCCCCGGGGAACACCGGGGAGCTGTTTTTT. As protein: CASAPGNTGELFF.

This clonotype was counted a few times. This sequence joins TRBV12-3 or TRBV12-4 and TRBJ2-7; the D is unclear. The CDR3 consists of 15 residues. The V and J ends lost 5 bases and 1 base respectively, with 15 bases between them. The DNA for the CDR3 is TGTGCCAGCAGTGACCTCGGTAAGGGTTCCTACGAGCAGTACTTC. As protein: CASSDLGKGSYEQYF.

This clonotype was detected ten times or more. The chain uses TRBV4-3 and TRBJ1-1; no clear D. This CDR3 region has 14 residues. Germline lookup yields CDR1 LGHNA and CDR2 YSLEER. V was pared by 4 bases and J by 6 bases, with 15 bases between. This CDR3 reads CASSRLSGGAEAFF. CDR3 DNA sequence: TGCGCCAGCAGCCGGCTCAGTGGTGGCGCTGAAGCTTTCTTT.

The count of this clonotype is one. The chain is built from TRBV2 and TRBJ1-1; no definite D call. Germline CDR1 is SNHLY and CDR2 is FYNNEI. CDR3 length equals 14 residues. Deletions cut 3 bases from V and 1 base from J, with 9 bases between. The CDR3 sequence: CASSDFIGNTEAFF. Written as DNA, the CDR3 is TGTGCCAGCAGTGACTTTATAGGGAACACTGAAGCTTTCTTT.

This clonotype was counted at least ten times. The chain links TRBV28 to TRBJ2-2; D gene ambiguous. Germline V CDR1 and CDR2: MDHEN, SYDVKM. The ends were cut back, 3 bases at V and 5 bases at J, with 4 bases in the middle. This CDR3 contains 12 residues. The CDR3 is CASSFRTGELFF. As DNA, the CDR3 is TGTGCCAGCAGTTTTCGTACCGGGGAGCTGTTTTTT.